This TCR beta chain came from a study of sequential checkpoint blockade in melanoma. Study at large: Patients were randomized 1:1 to nivolumab-then-ipilimumab or ipilimumab-then-nivolumab first-line.

CDR1 is WSHSY and CDR2 is SAAADI in the germline V gene. CDR3 length: 11 residues. Germline trimming cut 7 bases from V and 9 bases from J; bases unmatched to any gene: 5. Treatment: randomized to nivolumab then ipilimumab (arm A) or the reverse (arm B). Sorted cells were live CD3+CD8+, lacking CD19 and CD56, from PBMCs. Profiling relied on immunoSEQ multiplex PCR, and the TCRdb table lists in-frame clones only, not all of them. The data contain approximately 10,000 clones, just under 75% of them singletons. The specimen was CD8+ T cells sorted from blood (inferred from file names), collected from a patient given nivolumab and ipilimumab in sequence. The chain recombines TRBV10-2 with TRBJ2-7, with TRBD1 matching over 8 bases. This clonotype was obtained from a human donor with melanoma. The CDR3 protein is CASTGDRSQYF. CDR3 nucleotides: TGCGCCAGCACCGGGGACAGGTCGCAGTACTTC.